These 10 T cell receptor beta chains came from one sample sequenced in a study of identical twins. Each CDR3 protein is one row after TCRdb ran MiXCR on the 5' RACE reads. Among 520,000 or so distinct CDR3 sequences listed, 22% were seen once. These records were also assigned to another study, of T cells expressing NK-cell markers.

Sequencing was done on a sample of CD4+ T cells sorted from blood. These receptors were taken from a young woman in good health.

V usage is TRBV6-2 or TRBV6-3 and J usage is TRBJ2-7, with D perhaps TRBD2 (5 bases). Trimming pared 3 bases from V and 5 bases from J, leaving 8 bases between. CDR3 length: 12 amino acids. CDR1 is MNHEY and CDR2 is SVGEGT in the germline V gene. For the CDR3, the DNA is TGTGCCAGCAGTTATCCGGGGAACGAGCAGTACTTC. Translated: CASSYPGNEQYF.

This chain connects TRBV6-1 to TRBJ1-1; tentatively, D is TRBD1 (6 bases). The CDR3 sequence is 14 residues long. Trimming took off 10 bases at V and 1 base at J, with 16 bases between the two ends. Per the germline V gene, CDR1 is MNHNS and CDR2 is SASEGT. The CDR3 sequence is CAITRDTPNTEAFF. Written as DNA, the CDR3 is TGTGCCATCACCCGGGACACGCCGAACACTGAAGCTTTCTTT.

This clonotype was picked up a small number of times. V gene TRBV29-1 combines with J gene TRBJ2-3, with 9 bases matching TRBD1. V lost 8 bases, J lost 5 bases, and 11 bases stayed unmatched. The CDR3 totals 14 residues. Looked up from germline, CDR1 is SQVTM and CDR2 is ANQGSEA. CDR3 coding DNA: TGCAGCACCCCCGGGACAGGGCTAAGAGATACGCAGTATTTT. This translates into CSTPGTGLRDTQYF.

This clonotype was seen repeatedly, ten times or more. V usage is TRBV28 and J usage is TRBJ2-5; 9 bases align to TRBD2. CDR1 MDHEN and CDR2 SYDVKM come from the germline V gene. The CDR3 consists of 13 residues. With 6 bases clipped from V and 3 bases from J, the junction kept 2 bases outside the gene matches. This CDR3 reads CASSASGKETQYF. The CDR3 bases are TGTGCCAGCAGCGCTAGCGGGAAAGAGACCCAGTACTTC.

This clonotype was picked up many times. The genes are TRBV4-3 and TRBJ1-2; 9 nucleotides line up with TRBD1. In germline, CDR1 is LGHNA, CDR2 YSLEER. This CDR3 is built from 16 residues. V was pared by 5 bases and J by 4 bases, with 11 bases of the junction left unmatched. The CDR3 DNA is TGCGCCAGCAGCTCCTTAACAGGGGGCACTGGCTATGGCTACACCTTC. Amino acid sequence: CASSSLTGGTGYGYTF.

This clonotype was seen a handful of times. CDR3 nucleotides: TGTGCCAGCTCACCAGAGGGGACCACAGATACGCAGTATTTT. Its translation: CASSPEGTTDTQYF. The chain combines TRBV18 with TRBJ2-3; D may be TRBD1 or TRBD2 (5 bases each). The germline V and J ends were trimmed by 2 bases and 2 bases, with 8 bases remaining between them. The CDR3 has 14 residues. Per germline, CDR1 KGHSH and CDR2 LQKENI.

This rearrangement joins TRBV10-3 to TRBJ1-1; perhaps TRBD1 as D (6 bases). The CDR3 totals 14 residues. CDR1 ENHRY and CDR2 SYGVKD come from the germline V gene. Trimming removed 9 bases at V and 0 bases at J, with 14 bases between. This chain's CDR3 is CAMSKDRLNTEAFF. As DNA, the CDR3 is TGTGCCATGAGTAAAGACAGGCTGAACACTGAAGCTTTCTTT.

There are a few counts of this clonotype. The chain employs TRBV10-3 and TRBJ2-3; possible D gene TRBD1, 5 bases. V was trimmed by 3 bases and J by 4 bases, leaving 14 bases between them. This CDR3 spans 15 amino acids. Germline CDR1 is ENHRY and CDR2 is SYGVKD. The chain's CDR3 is CAISEAGSFADTQYF. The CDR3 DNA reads TGTGCCATCAGTGAAGCAGGGTCGTTCGCAGATACGCAGTATTTT.

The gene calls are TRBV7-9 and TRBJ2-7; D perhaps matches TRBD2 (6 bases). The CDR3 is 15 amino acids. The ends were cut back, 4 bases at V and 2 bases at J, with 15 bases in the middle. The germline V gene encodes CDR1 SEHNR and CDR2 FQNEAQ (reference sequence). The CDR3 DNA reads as TGTGCCAGCAGCTCCTTTAATCAGCGGGCCTACGAGCAGTACTTC. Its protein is CASSSFNQRAYEQYF.

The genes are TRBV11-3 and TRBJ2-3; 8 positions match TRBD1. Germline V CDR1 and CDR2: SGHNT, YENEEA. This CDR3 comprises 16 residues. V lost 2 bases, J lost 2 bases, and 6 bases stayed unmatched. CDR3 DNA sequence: TGTGCCAGCAGCTTATATCCGGGACAGGACACAGATACGCAGTATTTT. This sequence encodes CASSLYPGQDTDTQYF.